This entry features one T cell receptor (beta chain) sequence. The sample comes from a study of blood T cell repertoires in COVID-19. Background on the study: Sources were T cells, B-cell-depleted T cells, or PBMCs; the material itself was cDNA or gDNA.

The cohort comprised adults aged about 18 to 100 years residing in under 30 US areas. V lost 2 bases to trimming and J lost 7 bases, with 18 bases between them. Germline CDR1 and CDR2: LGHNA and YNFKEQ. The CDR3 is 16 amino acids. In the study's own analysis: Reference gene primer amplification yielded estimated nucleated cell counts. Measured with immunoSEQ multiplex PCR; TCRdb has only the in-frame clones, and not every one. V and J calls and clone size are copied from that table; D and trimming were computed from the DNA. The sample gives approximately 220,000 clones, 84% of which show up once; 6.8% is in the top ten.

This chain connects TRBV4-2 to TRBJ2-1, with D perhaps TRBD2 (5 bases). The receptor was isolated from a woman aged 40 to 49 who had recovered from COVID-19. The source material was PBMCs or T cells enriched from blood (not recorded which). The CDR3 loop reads CASSQQMSARGNEQFF. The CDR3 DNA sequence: TGTGCCAGCAGCCAACAGATGAGTGCCCGAGGGAATGAGCAGTTCTTC.